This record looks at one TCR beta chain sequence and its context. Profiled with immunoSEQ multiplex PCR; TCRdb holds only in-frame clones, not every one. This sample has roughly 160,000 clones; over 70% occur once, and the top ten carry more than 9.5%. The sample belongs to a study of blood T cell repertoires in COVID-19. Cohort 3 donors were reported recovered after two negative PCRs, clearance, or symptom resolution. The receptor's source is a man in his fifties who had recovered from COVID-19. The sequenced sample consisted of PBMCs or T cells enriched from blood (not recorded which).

CDR3 sequence (DNA): TGTGCCAGCACCGGTACAACAGGTAGCTATGGCTACACCTTC. Amino acids: CASTGTTGSYGYTF. The chain has TRBV28 and TRBJ1-2, with a weak D call TRBD1 (5 bases). CDR1 and CDR2 from the germline V gene are MDHEN and SYDVKM. Trimming took off 7 bases at V and 4 bases at J, with 16 bases between the two ends. This CDR3 has 14 amino acids.